This T cell receptor beta chain was sequenced for a study of blood T cell repertoires in COVID-19. This CDR3 region has 14 residues. Germline V CDR1 and CDR2: SEHNR, FQNEAQ (reference sequence). J was trimmed by 3 bases and V by 5 bases; bases with no gene match: 6. Produced via immunoSEQ multiplex PCR; TCRdb's table is partial and in-frame only. The repertoire holds some 200,000 clones, with about 87% as singletons. This sequence joins TRBV7-9 and TRBJ2-5; 7 bases align to TRBD2. The sequencing input was peripheral blood. The source of this sequence is a man between 70 and 80 years old with acute or convalescent COVID-19. The DNA for the CDR3 is TGTGCCAGCAGCATGGGACTATTAAAAGAGACCCAGTACTTC. Protein sequence: CASSMGLLKETQYF. Complete variable domain (other parts from reference TRBV7-9 and TRBJ2-5): DTGVSQNPRHKITKRGQNVTFRCDPISEHNRLYWYRQTLGQGPEFLTYFQNEAQLEKSRLLSDRFSAERPKGSFSTLEIQRTEQGDSAMYLCASSMGLLKETQYFGPGTRLLVL.